This section outlines one T cell receptor beta chain sequence together with its context. This clonotype was recorded at least ten times. Its antigen is still unknown. The record has no base qualities; no much larger clone is one base away. Expansion of CD8+CD57+ cells had been shown by flow cytometry in the patients chosen for sequencing. Every patient had a diagnosis of severe acquired aplastic anemia based on International Study of Aplastic Anemia and Agranulocytosis and Camitta criteria. No therapy had been received by the patients at the time of blood sampling. TCR repertoires of sorted CD4+ and CD8+ blood T cells from severe aplastic anemia patients and healthy subjects were deep-sequenced in the study. Patients were enrolled under clinicaltrials.gov protocols 00001620, 01623167, 00001397, 00071045, 00081523 and 00961064 in the USA. Ficoll-Paque density gradient centrifugation was used to isolate peripheral blood mononuclear cells. Before DNA extraction, CD4+ and CD8+ T cells were sorted with FACS or magnetic beads.

The data are from a study of CD8+CD57+ T cells in acquired aplastic anemia (dated by TCRdb to the late 2010s). With respect to the entire study: Extracted DNA from sorted CD4+ and CD8+ cells averaged approximately 3 ug, ranging from about 0.17 to 30 ug. A CD8+CD57+ expansion meant a frequency higher than the mean frequency seen in healthy subjects.

Genomic DNA was used as template for profiling of TCR beta VDJ combinations and CDR3 sequences. TCR repertoire sequencing was run on an Illumina HiSeq 2000. Under the source paper's analysis protocol: TRBV/TRBJ rearrangement plots, CDR3 size and DJ length profiles, and Simpson's diversity index were used to evaluate the repertoires. Whichever DNA sequence was most abundant in the deep sequencing data was defined as the immunodominant clone. CDR3 amino acid sequences were checked for sharing between subjects and were compared against published repertoires and the VDJdb database. TCRdb's own reprocessing of the public reads used fastp at Q25 and MiXCR and kept productive beta chains. Entries are consolidated by CDR3 protein sequence, retaining the most common genes and DNA. TCRdb, not the original authors, processed these V and J calls. The sample profile shows hundreds of thousands of distinct CDR3 sequences; roughly 61% of them were found once. In total, the top ten clones hold roughly 1.3% of the sample.

What the research found in general, with its limitations: Twenty-nine CD8+ CDR3 sequences were found in both patients and controls but appeared to be highly expressed in patients and within the immunodominant clones of the patients. No significant difference in CD8+ Simpson's diversity was found between patients and healthy controls (P=0.060).

Counted from cysteine to phenylalanine, this CDR3 has 17 amino acids. CDR3 DNA is the only sequence kept; it has 51 bases, read in frame from the first base. V is trimmed back by 0 bases and J by 7 bases, and the junction contains 12 bases that no gene match accounts for. From a lookup of the germline V gene (reference sequence), CDR1 and CDR2 are SGHNT and YYREEE. This sequence originates from a human donor with aplastic anemia. The sequence links TRBV5-4 to TRBJ2-2; TRBD2 fits 7 bases in the junction. The specimen sequenced was sorted CD4+, CD8+, or CD8+CD57+ T cells (not recorded which) from PBMCs. The CDR3 protein sequence reads: CASSLARGLGVLGELFF. The sequence in DNA is TGTGCCAGCAGCTTGGCTAGAGGACTAGGAGTGCTCGGGGAGCTGTTTTTT.